These T cell receptor beta chains were read from a single sample in a study of CD8 T cells in Susac syndrome. Via MiXCR, TCRdb re-called the immunoSEQ multiplex PCR reads, giving one row per CDR3 protein. The table records 180,000 or so distinct CDR3 sequences, 95% of them present only once. The specimen sequenced was CD4+ T cells from PBMCs. All receptors come from a human donor with multiple sclerosis. The CDR3 runs from the conserved cysteine through the conserved F or W. Fields, in order: D gene, clone size, J gene, V gene, CDR3 protein, CDR3 DNA. D genes are given only for firm matches. A clone size is listed for some rows: how often the clone was seen (once, few, many), or a class if it is expanded.

D gene: TRBD1
clone size: -
J gene: TRBJ2-2
V gene: TRBV4-2
CDR3 protein: CASSLFGQANTGELFF
CDR3 DNA: TGTGCCAGCAGTCTATTTGGACAGGCGAACACCGGGGAGCTGTTTTTT

D gene: -
clone size: -
J gene: TRBJ2-5
V gene: TRBV30
CDR3 protein: CAWSGRRETQYF
CDR3 DNA: TGTGCCTGGAGTGGACGTCGGGAGACCCAGTACTTC

D gene: TRBD1
clone size: -
J gene: TRBJ2-7
V gene: TRBV10-3
CDR3 protein: CAISFVQGAYEQYF
CDR3 DNA: TGTGCCATCAGTTTCGTGCAGGGGGCTTACGAGCAGTACTTC

D gene: -
clone size: -
J gene: TRBJ2-2
V gene: TRBV25-1
CDR3 protein: CASSEQGNTGELFF
CDR3 DNA: TGTGCCAGCAGTGAACAGGGGAACACCGGGGAGCTGTTTTTT

D gene: -
clone size: -
J gene: TRBJ1-5
V gene: TRBV20-1
CDR3 protein: CSAENQAQHF
CDR3 DNA: TGCAGTGCGGAGAATCAGGCCCAGCATTTT

D gene: -
clone size: -
J gene: TRBJ1-5
V gene: TRBV5-4
CDR3 protein: CASSLGTEAGQPQHF
CDR3 DNA: TGTGCCAGCAGCTTGGGGACAGAGGCAGGTCAGCCCCAGCATTTT

D gene: -
clone size: once
J gene: TRBJ2-1
V gene: TRBV12-3/TRBV12-4
CDR3 protein: CASSLVTVGNEQFF
CDR3 DNA: TGTGCCAGCAGTTTGGTGACAGTTGGGAATGAGCAGTTCTTC

D gene: -
clone size: -
J gene: TRBJ2-6
V gene: TRBV11-2
CDR3 protein: CASRTVRSGANVLTF
CDR3 DNA: TGTGCCAGCAGGACAGTCCGCTCTGGGGCCAACGTCCTGACTTTC

D gene: TRBD1
clone size: -
J gene: TRBJ2-7
V gene: TRBV3-1
CDR3 protein: CASSLTQGGYEQYF
CDR3 DNA: TGTGCCAGCAGCCTTACACAGGGGGGATACGAGCAGTACTTC

D gene: -
clone size: -
J gene: TRBJ1-6
V gene: TRBV9
CDR3 protein: CASSVDLYSYNSPLHF
CDR3 DNA: TGTGCCAGCAGCGTAGATCTGTACTCCTATAATTCACCCCTCCACTTT

D gene: -
clone size: -
J gene: TRBJ1-3
V gene: TRBV29-1
CDR3 protein: CSVSTVSGNTIYF
CDR3 DNA: TGCAGCGTTTCGACAGTCTCTGGAAACACCATATATTTT

D gene: TRBD1
clone size: -
J gene: TRBJ2-7
V gene: TRBV30
CDR3 protein: CAWATGPYEQYF
CDR3 DNA: TGTGCCTGGGCGACAGGGCCCTACGAGCAGTACTTC

D gene: -
clone size: -
J gene: TRBJ1-1
V gene: TRBV29-1
CDR3 protein: CSVEGYGEAFF
CDR3 DNA: TGCAGCGTTGAGGGGTATGGTGAAGCTTTCTTT

D gene: TRBD1
clone size: -
J gene: TRBJ2-7
V gene: TRBV5-5
CDR3 protein: CASSLQGGGYEQYF
CDR3 DNA: TGTGCCAGCAGCTTACAGGGGGGAGGCTACGAGCAGTACTTC

D gene: -
clone size: -
J gene: TRBJ1-2
V gene: TRBV9
CDR3 protein: CASRTTGSANYGYTF
CDR3 DNA: TGTGCCAGTAGAACTACAGGGTCGGCTAACTATGGCTACACCTTC

D gene: -
clone size: -
J gene: TRBJ2-1
V gene: TRBV29-1
CDR3 protein: CSVAGTGAYNEQFF
CDR3 DNA: TGCAGCGTAGCCGGCACAGGAGCATACAATGAGCAGTTCTTC

D gene: -
clone size: -
J gene: TRBJ2-1
V gene: TRBV7-9
CDR3 protein: CASSLGHHRYNEQFF
CDR3 DNA: TGTGCCAGCAGCCTCGGTCATCACCGATACAATGAGCAGTTCTTC

D gene: TRBD1
clone size: -
J gene: TRBJ1-1
V gene: TRBV2
CDR3 protein: CASSRGQGTNTEAFF
CDR3 DNA: TGTGCCAGCAGCCGCGGACAGGGGACGAACACTGAAGCTTTCTTT

D gene: TRBD1
clone size: -
J gene: TRBJ2-1
V gene: TRBV27
CDR3 protein: CASSLQGQGLNEQFF
CDR3 DNA: TGTGCCAGCAGTTTACAGGGACAGGGACTCAATGAGCAGTTCTTC

D gene: TRBD1
clone size: -
J gene: TRBJ1-2
V gene: TRBV20-1
CDR3 protein: CSARPIDRVDGYTF
CDR3 DNA: TGCAGTGCTAGACCCATAGACAGGGTCGATGGCTACACCTTC

D gene: -
clone size: -
J gene: TRBJ2-5
V gene: TRBV9
CDR3 protein: CASSVGTLETQYF
CDR3 DNA: TGTGCCAGCAGCGTGGGGACACTTGAGACCCAGTACTTC

D gene: TRBD2
clone size: -
J gene: TRBJ2-1
V gene: TRBV15
CDR3 protein: CATGLAGGYNEQFF
CDR3 DNA: TGTGCCACCGGACTAGCGGGGGGTTACAATGAGCAGTTCTTC

D gene: -
clone size: -
J gene: TRBJ2-2
V gene: TRBV29-1
CDR3 protein: CSVVAGPGELFF
CDR3 DNA: TGCAGCGTTGTGGCTGGGCCCGGGGAGCTGTTTTTT

D gene: TRBD1
clone size: -
J gene: TRBJ1-5
V gene: TRBV23-1
CDR3 protein: CASSQPEGADSQPQHF
CDR3 DNA: TGCGCCAGCAGTCAACCCGAGGGGGCGGATAGTCAGCCCCAGCATTTT

D gene: TRBD1
clone size: -
J gene: TRBJ2-7
V gene: TRBV15
CDR3 protein: CATSASGTGGHYEQYF
CDR3 DNA: TGTGCCACCAGCGCGTCCGGGACAGGGGGGCACTACGAGCAGTACTTC

D gene: -
clone size: -
J gene: TRBJ2-7
V gene: TRBV5-6
CDR3 protein: CASSFLGTYEQYF
CDR3 DNA: TGTGCCAGCAGCTTTCTGGGGACCTACGAGCAGTACTTC

D gene: -
clone size: -
J gene: TRBJ1-2
V gene: TRBV28
CDR3 protein: CASRPEGYGYTF
CDR3 DNA: TGTGCCAGCCGTCCAGAGGGGTATGGCTACACCTTC

D gene: -
clone size: -
J gene: TRBJ2-7
V gene: TRBV9
CDR3 protein: CASSAHPGGYEQYF
CDR3 DNA: TGTGCCAGCAGCGCCCATCCCGGCGGGTACGAGCAGTACTTC

D gene: -
clone size: once
J gene: TRBJ2-3
V gene: TRBV9
CDR3 protein: CASSVAGTLGTDTQYF
CDR3 DNA: TGTGCCAGCAGCGTAGCTGGGACATTGGGGACAGATACGCAGTATTTT

D gene: TRBD1
clone size: -
J gene: TRBJ2-7
V gene: TRBV5-4
CDR3 protein: CASSHGQGYEQYF
CDR3 DNA: TGTGCCAGCAGCCACGGACAGGGTTACGAGCAGTACTTC

D gene: TRBD1
clone size: -
J gene: TRBJ2-7
V gene: TRBV2
CDR3 protein: CASKTGGIYEQYF
CDR3 DNA: TGTGCCAGCAAGACAGGGGGCATCTACGAGCAGTACTTC

D gene: TRBD2
clone size: -
J gene: TRBJ2-1
V gene: TRBV28
CDR3 protein: CASILGLAPSNEQFF
CDR3 DNA: TGTGCCAGCATCCTCGGACTAGCGCCATCCAATGAGCAGTTCTTC

D gene: -
clone size: -
J gene: TRBJ2-1
V gene: TRBV29-1
CDR3 protein: CSVREWGSGHEQFF
CDR3 DNA: TGCAGCGTTAGGGAGTGGGGCTCTGGACATGAGCAGTTCTTC

D gene: -
clone size: -
J gene: TRBJ2-3
V gene: TRBV24-1
CDR3 protein: CATSDSGPQGTDTQYF
CDR3 DNA: TGTGCCACCAGTGATTCGGGGCCCCAAGGCACAGATACGCAGTATTTT

D gene: -
clone size: -
J gene: TRBJ1-6
V gene: TRBV25-1
CDR3 protein: CASSAKQATNSPLHF
CDR3 DNA: TGTGCCAGCAGTGCTAAACAGGCTACTAATTCACCCCTCCACTTT

D gene: TRBD1
clone size: -
J gene: TRBJ2-5
V gene: TRBV20-1
CDR3 protein: CSAQRDRRQETQYF
CDR3 DNA: TGCAGTGCGCAAAGGGACAGGCGCCAAGAGACCCAGTACTTC

D gene: TRBD1
clone size: -
J gene: TRBJ2-1
V gene: TRBV15
CDR3 protein: CATSRSVPGQGREQFF
CDR3 DNA: TGTGCCACCAGCAGATCGGTCCCGGGACAGGGGAGAGAGCAGTTCTTC

D gene: TRBD2
clone size: -
J gene: TRBJ2-3
V gene: TRBV9
CDR3 protein: CASSGRDYSTDTQYF
CDR3 DNA: TGTGCCAGCAGCGGCCGGGACTATAGCACAGATACGCAGTATTTT

D gene: -
clone size: -
J gene: TRBJ2-7
V gene: TRBV20-1
CDR3 protein: CSAKPGQLYEQYF
CDR3 DNA: TGCAGTGCAAAACCCGGACAACTCTACGAGCAGTACTTC

D gene: -
clone size: -
J gene: TRBJ1-1
V gene: TRBV4-2
CDR3 protein: CASSQERSTEAFF
CDR3 DNA: TGTGCCAGCAGCCAGGAGAGGAGCACTGAAGCTTTCTTT